The next 19 T cell receptor beta chains were all read from a single sample in a study of identical twins. MiXCR, run by TCRdb on the 5' RACE reads, gives a single entry per CDR3 protein. The table shows 400,000 to 550,000 distinct CDR3 sequences, with approximately 24% occurring only once. These records were also assigned to another study, of T cells expressing NK-cell markers.

The sample comprised CD4+ T cells sorted from blood. The receptors stem from a woman aged 18 to 35 in good health.

Many counts were recorded for this clonotype. The V call is TRBV7-2, the J call TRBJ2-1, with TRBD2 identical over 7 bases. Germline loops: CDR1 SGHTA, CDR2 FQGNSA. CDR3 length: 14 amino acids. After removal of 7 bases from V and 2 bases from J, the junction contained 5 bases not matched to a gene. CDR3 DNA sequence: TGTGCCAGCACCCCGGGACTAACCTACAATGAGCAGTTCTTC. It yields the protein CASTPGLTYNEQFF.

This clonotype was counted between two and nine times. The CDR3 nucleotides read TGTGCCAGCAGCGTGATCTCTGGAAACACCATATATTTT. It codes for CASSVISGNTIYF. The rearrangement links TRBV9 to TRBJ1-3; the D is unclear. Germline CDR1 and CDR2: SGDLS and YYNGEE. The CDR3 has 13 residues. With 2 bases removed from V and 0 bases from J, the gap between germline ends came to 3 bases.

V and J are TRBV6-1 and TRBJ1-4; D remains ambiguous. Trimming removed 8 bases at V and 0 bases at J, with 16 bases between. Germline CDR1 and CDR2: MNHNS and SASEGT. There are 16 residues in the CDR3. CDR3 protein: CASSFQAFATNEKLFF. CDR3 bases: TGTGCCAGCTCCTTCCAGGCCTTTGCAACTAATGAAAAACTGTTTTTT.

This clonotype came up a few times. This chain links TRBV20-1 with TRBJ1-5, with 8 bases aligning to TRBD1. This CDR3 is built from 13 residues. The trim removed 5 bases at V and 4 bases at J, leaving 4 bases unmatched. Germline CDR1 reads DFQATT; CDR2 reads SNEGSKA (reference sequence). This CDR3 is CSAPGQANQPQHF. Here the CDR3 DNA reads TGCAGTGCTCCGGGACAGGCTAATCAGCCCCAGCATTTT.

The chain is built from TRBV10-3 and TRBJ2-7; TRBD1 aligns across 7 bases. The CDR3 has 15 amino acids. Unmatched junction bases numbered 5, after V lost 2 bases and J lost 1 base. Looked up from germline, CDR1 is ENHRY and CDR2 is SYGVKD. The CDR3, as DNA: TGTGCCATCAGTGAGGGACAGGACAATTCCTACGAGCAGTACTTC. Translating it yields CAISEGQDNSYEQYF.

V and J are TRBV12-3 or TRBV12-4 and TRBJ1-1, with TRBD1 matching over 8 bases. The junction had 5 bases not matched to a gene; V was cut back by 7 bases and J by 4 bases. The CDR3 is made up of 13 amino acids. The DNA for the CDR3 is TGTGCCAGCATTCGAACAGGGGGCACTGAAGCTTTCTTT. This encodes CASIRTGGTEAFF.

This chain connects TRBV7-6 to TRBJ2-5; D ambiguous. Trimming pared 5 bases from V and 3 bases from J, leaving 7 bases between. Germline V gives CDR1 SGHVS, CDR2 FNYEAQ. The length of the CDR3 is 12 residues. The CDR3 DNA reads TGTGCCAGCAGCCCCCACAAAGAGACCCAGTACTTC. This gives the protein CASSPHKETQYF.

This sequence joins TRBV3-1 and TRBJ2-5, with D possibly matching TRBD1 (6 bases). This CDR3 comprises 15 residues. Germline CDR1 reads LGHDT; CDR2 reads YNNKEL (reference sequence). Trimming removed 3 bases from V and 5 bases from J, with 16 bases in between. The CDR3 DNA is TGTGCCAGCAGCCAGTCAGGGGTAACGTTGGAGACCCAGTACTTC. It yields the protein CASSQSGVTLETQYF.

The rearrangement links TRBV5-1 to TRBJ1-2; no clear D gene. CDR1 and CDR2 from the germline V gene are SGHRS and YFSETQ. The V end was cut by 0 bases, the J end by 7 bases, with 19 bases between. The CDR3 covers 16 residues. In DNA, the CDR3 is TGCGCCAGCAGCTTGGTTCCGGGGTCCTCCGTTACTGGCTACACCTTC. Residues: CASSLVPGSSVTGYTF.

The CDR3 bases are TGCAGTGCCGATGCCGGACGCGGCGTTGATGAGCAGTTCTTC. This gives the protein CSADAGRGVDEQFF. The chain uses TRBV20-1 and TRBJ2-1; D is unresolved. CDR3 length: 14 residues. Germline-derived CDR1 and CDR2 are DFQATT and SNEGSKA (reference sequence). V lost 6 bases to trimming and J lost 8 bases, with 20 bases between them.

This clonotype was detected a few times. The CDR3 here is CASSSGYLTVPGEQYF. CDR3 sequence (DNA): TGTGCCAGCAGCTCCGGATATTTGACAGTACCGGGGGAGCAGTACTTC. This chain links TRBV5-5 with TRBJ2-7; tentatively, D is TRBD1 or TRBD2 (5 bases each). V shed 3 bases and J shed 7 bases, with 23 bases lying between them. The germline CDR1 and CDR2 sequences are SGHKS and YYEKEE (reference sequence). This CDR3 is 16 amino acids long.

J is TRBJ2-1 and V is TRBV10-2; 13 positions agree with TRBD2. Germline CDR1 reads WSHSY; CDR2 reads SAAADI. V lost 7 bases to trimming and J lost 0 bases; unmatched junction nucleotides: 9. The CDR3 is made up of 18 amino acids. CDR3 sequence reads: CASILTSGRSSSYNEQFF. The CDR3 DNA reads as TGCGCCAGCATCCTGACTAGCGGGAGGTCTAGCTCCTACAATGAGCAGTTCTTC.

The CDR3 sequence is CASSEQGPYGYTF. CDR3 nucleotide sequence: TGTGCCAGCAGCGAACAGGGCCCCTATGGCTACACCTTC. The V call is TRBV6-1, the J call TRBJ1-2; TRBD1 might be the D (6 bases). The germline V gene encodes CDR1 MNHNS and CDR2 SASEGT. V was shortened by 6 bases and J by 4 bases, with 12 bases between the two germline ends. The CDR3 sequence is 13 residues long.

The chain carries TRBV7-2 and TRBJ2-1, with TRBD2 matching over 10 bases. This CDR3 spans 13 amino acids. The V gene end was trimmed by 7 bases and the J gene end by 7 bases; junction bases not matched to a gene: 4. Germline loops: CDR1 SGHTA, CDR2 FQGNSA. This CDR3 is CASNPSGSNEQFF. In DNA form, the CDR3 reads TGTGCCAGCAACCCTAGCGGGAGTAATGAGCAGTTCTTC.

The chain joins TRBV5-1 to TRBJ1-1; D not resolved. The V gene lost 4 bases and the J gene lost 5 bases, with 15 bases spanning the gap. This CDR3 has 14 residues. Germline V gene sequence: CDR1 SGHRS, CDR2 YFSETQ. The chain's CDR3 is CASSLYPSGTEAFF. The DNA of the CDR3 is TGCGCCAGCAGCCTGTATCCGTCAGGTACTGAAGCTTTCTTT.

The chain employs TRBV12-5 and TRBJ1-1; no reliable D call. Germline assignment: CDR1 LGHNT and CDR2 FRNRAP. This CDR3 is 11 amino acids long. V gave up 7 bases and J gave up 5 bases, with 8 bases separating them. The CDR3 DNA follows: TGTGCTAGTGCCAGTGTAACTGAAGCTTTCTTT. Amino acids: CASASVTEAFF. The variable domain in full, completed from reference TRBV12-5 and TRBJ1-1, reads DARVTQTPRHKVTEMGQEVTMRCQPILGHNTVFWYRQTMMQGLELLAYFRNRAPLDDSGMPKDRFSAEMPDATLATLKIQPSEPRDSAVYFCASASVTEAFFGQGTRLTVV.

The gene calls are TRBV7-2 and TRBJ2-7; D gene ambiguous. Trimming removed 2 bases at V and 5 bases at J, with 10 bases between. Germline V lookup: CDR1 SGHTA, CDR2 FQGNSA. The CDR3 length is 13 residues. The CDR3 protein is CASSLTDIHEQYF. The CDR3 bases are TGTGCCAGCAGCTTAACGGATATCCACGAGCAGTACTTC.

This clonotype showed up just a few times. V and J are TRBV11-2 and TRBJ1-1; TRBD1 agrees at 8 bases. The CDR3 loop spans 12 amino acids. The V and J ends lost 1 base and 10 bases, in that order; junction bases with no gene match: 2. CDR1 and CDR2 (germline): SGHAT, FQNNGV. This CDR3 reads CASSLGTGTAFF. CDR3 DNA: TGTGCCAGCAGCTTAGGGACAGGGACAGCTTTCTTT.

The genes are TRBV7-6 and TRBJ2-1; D is possibly TRBD2 (6 bases). The CDR3 length is 16 residues. The germline V and J ends were trimmed by 3 bases and 6 bases, with 18 bases remaining between them. Germline CDR1 reads SGHVS; CDR2 reads FNYEAQ. The CDR3 DNA sequence: TGTGCCAGCAGCTTCCTCCCCCGGGAGTCCCCCAATGAGCAGTTCTTC. Its translation: CASSFLPRESPNEQFF.